The T cell receptor (beta chain) under discussion was sequenced for a study of T-cell memory formation after mild COVID-19. The 5'RACE method, run with constant-segment primers, produced TCR alpha and TCR beta cDNA libraries (carrying sample barcodes and UMIs). TCRdb processed the 5' RACE reads anew with MiXCR; each CDR3 protein has one entry. The data hold 84,000 or so distinct CDR3 sequences, with about 15% observed a single time. A few counts support this clonotype. This receptor was identified in an adult woman who had mild COVID-19 (a few samples of this study predate the infection). Cell type and time point are not known. Sequenced sample: PBMCs or a T cell subset sorted from them (not recorded which).

CDR3 amino acids: CASSDTKGTENYGYTF. The CDR3 DNA sequence: TGTGCCAGCAGCGACACCAAAGGGACAGAAAACTATGGCTACACCTTC. The rearrangement uses TRBV7-9 and TRBJ1-2, with 7 bases that match TRBD1. J lost 2 bases, V lost 5 bases, and 11 bases had no gene match. Per germline, CDR1 SEHNR and CDR2 FQNEAQ (reference sequence). This CDR3 contains 16 residues.